The entry below gives a single TCR beta chain sequence along with its context. Trimming took off 6 bases at V and 13 bases at J, with 15 bases between the two ends. Germline values: CDR1 MDHEN, CDR2 SYDVKM. The CDR3 spans 12 residues. Here immunoSEQ multiplex PCR was the method, and the copy in TCRdb shows in-frame clones only, minus some. The data contain millions of clones, more than 85% of them singletons. The entry originates in a study of shared clonotypes between healthy human individuals. Sequencing was performed on naive CD4+ T cells from PBMCs. Subset described: CD45RA+ positively selected. J is TRBJ1-4 and V is TRBV28; D unclear. The receptor was isolated from a man aged 18 to 29 in good health. Some clones in this sample may be carry-over from other donors' samples. The CDR3 DNA follows: TGTGCCAGCAGCTCCCACCGCGTCAGACTGTTTTTT. Translated, it gives CASSSHRVRLFF. Combining the CDR3 with reference TRBV28 and TRBJ1-4 gives the whole variable domain DVKVTQSSRYLVKRTGEKVFLECVQDMDHENMFWYRQDPGLGLRLIYFSYDVKMKEKGDIPEGYSVSREKKERFSLILESASTNQTSMYLCASSSHRVRLFFGSGTQLSVL.